In its sample, the clone carrying this TCR beta chain was seen once. This sample stems from a study of blood T cell repertoires in COVID-19. In germline, CDR1 is WNHNN, CDR2 SYGVQD (reference sequence). Trimming removed 4 bases at V and 9 bases at J, with 16 bases between. This CDR3 is built from 13 residues. In the original workflow: Reference gene primer amplification gave nucleated cell count estimates. Profiled with immunoSEQ multiplex PCR; TCRdb holds only in-frame clones, not every one. V, J and clone size derive from that table, while D and trimming were established from the DNA sequence. The sample includes hundreds of thousands of clones, 70% to 90% of them seen just once. The study recruited people aged roughly 18 to 100 years across 24 US areas.

This sequence originates from a woman aged 50 to 60 who had recovered from COVID-19. Sequenced input: PBMCs or T cells enriched from blood (not recorded which). The chain recombines TRBV10-1 with TRBJ2-7; possibly TRBD2 for D (5 bases). The CDR3 nucleotides are TGCGCCAGCAGTGGCCACGGGGTCGGAGCGCAGTACTTC. Translating it yields CASSGHGVGAQYF.